This entry concerns a single T cell receptor (beta chain). No antigen is known for it. The V gene's germline CDR1 is LGHDT and CDR2 YNNKEL (reference sequence). This CDR3 spans 15 amino acids. V was clipped by 1 base and J by 3 bases, with 13 bases between them. This specimen belongs to a study of T cells in Graves' hyperthyroidism and ophthalmopathy. Looking at the study overall: At initial diagnosis, before any treatment had begun, peripheral blood was obtained. Study conclusions and caveats: Separation of ophthalmopathy from stable hyperthyroidism was achieved by a 13 V-J model.

Amplified TCR beta CDR3 regions came from RNA transcripts. First-round RT-PCR with HTBI primers amplified the TCR CDR3 region. Each CDR3 protein is one row after TCRdb ran MiXCR on the multiplex PCR reads. Of more than 500,000 distinct CDR3 sequences in the sample, 15% to 20% are singletons; the top ten hold around 28%. Patients showing uncontrolled infection, other autoimmune disease, pregnancy or lactation were ineligible. Every diagnosis used clinical symptoms, serum thyroxine and TRAb, thyroid ultrasound and orbital computed tomography. This TCR was recovered from a woman aged 25-40 years with Graves' ophthalmopathy. Sequencing was performed on blood. The J gene is TRBJ2-7, the V gene TRBV3-1; perhaps TRBD2 as D (6 bases). For the CDR3, the DNA is TGTGCCAGCAGCCAAGGATTGGAGGGGTTCTACGAGCAGTACTTC. It yields the protein CASSQGLEGFYEQYF.